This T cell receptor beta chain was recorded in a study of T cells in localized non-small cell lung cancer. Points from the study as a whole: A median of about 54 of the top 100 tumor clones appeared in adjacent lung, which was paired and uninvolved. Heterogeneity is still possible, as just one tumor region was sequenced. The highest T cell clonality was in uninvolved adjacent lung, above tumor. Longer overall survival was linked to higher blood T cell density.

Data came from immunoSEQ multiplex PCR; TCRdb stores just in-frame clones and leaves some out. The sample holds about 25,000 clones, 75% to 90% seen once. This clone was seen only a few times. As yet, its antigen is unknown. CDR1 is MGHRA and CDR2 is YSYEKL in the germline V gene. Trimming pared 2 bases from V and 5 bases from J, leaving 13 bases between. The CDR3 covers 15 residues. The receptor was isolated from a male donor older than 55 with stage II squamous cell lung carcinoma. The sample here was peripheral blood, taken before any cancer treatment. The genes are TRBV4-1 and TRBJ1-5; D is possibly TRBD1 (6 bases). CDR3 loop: CASSQTGGAHQPQHF. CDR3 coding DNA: TGCGCCAGCAGCCAAACCGGGGGCGCACATCAGCCCCAGCATTTT.